These T cell receptor beta chains were read from a single sample in a study of blood T cell repertoires in COVID-19. Assay: immunoSEQ multiplex PCR; the TCRdb copy retains only in-frame clones and omits some. The profile covers under 250,000 clones, with about 85% appearing a single time and under 3.5% taken by the ten largest. The sequenced material came from peripheral blood. These receptor sequences come from a man aged 45-65 years who had recovered from COVID-19. Each CDR3 is given with its conserved first and last residue. The D gene is left open where the match is weak.

V	J	D	CDR3
TRBV3-1/TRBV3-2	TRBJ2-7	TRBD2	CASSGGWGEGLYEQYF
TRBV27	TRBJ1-2	-	CASSLSGRGRFALNYGYTF
TRBV6-2/TRBV6-3	TRBJ1-5	-	CASSPGGSNQPQHF
TRBV2	TRBJ2-2	-	CASSDLPWTSNTGELFF
TRBV28	TRBJ1-1	-	CASNSPRGMNTEAFF
TRBV7-2	TRBJ2-5	TRBD2	CASSFDGTSGNLAQYF
TRBV19	TRBJ2-2	-	CASSIIYRGGELFF
TRBV7-8	TRBJ2-1	-	CASRLYNEQFF
TRBV9	TRBJ1-5	TRBD1	CASSDRPDRAGNQPQHF
TRBV12-3/TRBV12-4	TRBJ2-5	-	CASSKKETQYF
TRBV5-8	TRBJ1-5	-	CASSLVATARPNQPQHF
TRBV7-2	TRBJ2-7	TRBD2	CASSRWTSGSPYEQYF
TRBV6-6	TRBJ2-2	-	CASSLTGGELFF
TRBV2	TRBJ2-4	-	CASEEGLAKNIQYF
TRBV24-1	TRBJ2-7	TRBD1	CATSATGEKYEQYF
TRBV11-2	TRBJ1-2	TRBD1	CASSLTGQGERGYTF
TRBV4-1	TRBJ2-7	-	CASSQGGLRDYEQYF
TRBV14	TRBJ2-4	TRBD2	CASSQEGAGQNIQYF
TRBV5-4	TRBJ2-5	TRBD1	CASSPRTGSETQYF
TRBV6-6	TRBJ2-5	-	CASSYENIQYF
TRBV28	TRBJ2-5	-	CASSLYGGLETQYF
TRBV11-2	TRBJ1-2	TRBD1	CASSLGTGGYGYTF
TRBV6-5	TRBJ1-2	-	CASRTAPDGGGYTF
TRBV6-5	TRBJ2-7	TRBD2	CASSYGLAGYEQYF
TRBV28	TRBJ2-2	-	CASSSNSPNTGELFF
TRBV5-4	TRBJ2-3	-	CASTSGGAGFDTQYF
TRBV3-1/TRBV3-2	TRBJ1-2	-	CASSLHRSTNYGYTF
TRBV19	TRBJ2-7	TRBD2	CASTSAGGGSYEQYF
TRBV19	TRBJ1-5	-	CASSMAGLYNQPQHF
TRBV13	TRBJ1-1	-	CASSLGRGNTEAFF
TRBV19	TRBJ1-1	-	CASNGGSSTNTEAFF
TRBV28	TRBJ2-1	TRBD2	CASSQLVAGGYNEQFF
TRBV10-3	TRBJ1-2	-	CAISGDPSGNDYGYTF
TRBV11-2	TRBJ2-1	-	CASSLLVGGYNEQFF
TRBV15	TRBJ2-5	-	CATSRVGRGPETQYF
TRBV30	TRBJ1-5	TRBD1	CAWSWGGGQGLSQPQHF
TRBV29-1	TRBJ2-1	TRBD2	CSVYGTSGYNEQFF
TRBV28	TRBJ1-5	-	CASSPNRAASGQPQHF
TRBV4-1	TRBJ2-2	TRBD1	CASSRDSDTGELFF
TRBV3-1/TRBV3-2	TRBJ2-1	-	CASSRTNQMYNEQFF
TRBV25-1	TRBJ1-3	-	CASSDPTGVSGNTIYF
TRBV29-1	TRBJ2-1	-	CSVEGRGYNEQFF